The rows below give T cell receptor beta chains drawn from one sample of a study of cytomegalovirus exposure and HLA in healthy donors. Profiling relied on immunoSEQ multiplex PCR, and the TCRdb table lists in-frame clones only, not all of them. The profile shows about 150,000 clones, approximately 80% of them singletons. The sample was PBMCs. The receptors derive from a man aged 30 to 45 in good health and CMV-seropositive. The CDR3 runs from the conserved cysteine through the conserved F or W. Each record gives: D gene, clone size, J gene, V gene, CDR3 protein, CDR3 DNA. The D gene is left open where the match is weak. For some rows the clone size is stated as once, few or many, or as a class when expanded; others skip it.

d_gene: TRBD2; abundance: NA; j_gene: TRBJ2-1; v_gene: TRBV2; CDR3aa: CASSPRTSEGEQFF; CDR3nt: TGTGCCAGCAGTCCCCGGACTAGTGAAGGTGAGCAGTTCTTC
d_gene: TRBD2; abundance: once; j_gene: TRBJ2-3; v_gene: TRBV28; CDR3aa: CASSPLAGALGDTQYF; CDR3nt: TGTGCCAGCAGTCCACTAGCGGGGGCCCTCGGTGATACGCAGTATTTT
d_gene: TRBD2; abundance: NA; j_gene: TRBJ2-3; v_gene: TRBV11-3; CDR3aa: CASSLGLAGADTQYF; CDR3nt: TGTGCCAGCAGCTTAGGACTAGCGGGAGCAGATACGCAGTATTTT
d_gene: NA; abundance: NA; j_gene: TRBJ2-7; v_gene: TRBV6-1; CDR3aa: CASSEAAYEQYF; CDR3nt: TGTGCCAGCAGTGAAGCAGCGTACGAGCAGTACTTC
d_gene: TRBD1; abundance: NA; j_gene: TRBJ1-4; v_gene: TRBV19; CDR3aa: CASRGTGESEKLFF; CDR3nt: TGTGCCAGTAGGGGAACAGGGGAATCGGAAAAACTGTTTTTT
d_gene: TRBD2; abundance: NA; j_gene: TRBJ2-3; v_gene: TRBV4-1; CDR3aa: CASRWQGGTDTQYF; CDR3nt: TGCGCCAGCAGATGGCAGGGAGGGACAGATACGCAGTATTTT
d_gene: NA; abundance: few; j_gene: TRBJ1-4; v_gene: TRBV5-5; CDR3aa: CASASGGPEKLFF; CDR3nt: TGTGCCAGCGCTTCCGGGGGGCCTGAAAAACTGTTTTTT
d_gene: NA; abundance: NA; j_gene: TRBJ2-3; v_gene: TRBV11-2; CDR3aa: CASSLEIESPQYF; CDR3nt: TGTGCCAGCAGCTTAGAAATAGAGTCCCCTCAGTATTTT
d_gene: TRBD2; abundance: NA; j_gene: TRBJ2-2; v_gene: TRBV27; CDR3aa: CASRGLAGTNTGELFF; CDR3nt: TGTGCCAGCAGGGGACTAGCGGGGACAAACACCGGGGAGCTGTTTTTT
d_gene: TRBD1; abundance: few; j_gene: TRBJ1-5; v_gene: TRBV28; CDR3aa: CASSLGQGNQPQHF; CDR3nt: TGTGCCAGCAGTTTGGGACAGGGCAATCAGCCCCAGCATTTT
d_gene: TRBD1; abundance: NA; j_gene: TRBJ2-1; v_gene: TRBV19; CDR3aa: CASSMTGGSYNEQFF; CDR3nt: TGTGCCAGTAGTATGACAGGGGGATCCTACAATGAGCAGTTCTTC
d_gene: TRBD2; abundance: once; j_gene: TRBJ2-1; v_gene: TRBV6-5; CDR3aa: CASSLASGYNEQFF; CDR3nt: TGTGCCAGCAGCTTAGCTAGCGGCTACAATGAGCAGTTCTTC
d_gene: NA; abundance: NA; j_gene: TRBJ2-1; v_gene: TRBV19; CDR3aa: CASSWRTEYNEQFF; CDR3nt: TGTGCCAGTAGTTGGCGGACAGAATACAATGAGCAGTTCTTC
d_gene: NA; abundance: NA; j_gene: TRBJ2-5; v_gene: TRBV7-9; CDR3aa: CASSSYQGQETQYF; CDR3nt: TGTGCCAGCAGCTCCTATCAGGGACAAGAGACCCAGTACTTC
d_gene: NA; abundance: NA; j_gene: TRBJ2-7; v_gene: TRBV27; CDR3aa: CASSSNRVAYEQYF; CDR3nt: TGTGCCAGCAGTTCAAACAGGGTCGCCTACGAGCAGTACTTC
d_gene: NA; abundance: few; j_gene: TRBJ1-6; v_gene: TRBV4-3; CDR3aa: CASSQDSKGSSLHF; CDR3nt: TGCGCCAGCAGCCAAGATTCCAAGGGGTCCTCCCTCCACTTT
d_gene: TRBD1; abundance: NA; j_gene: TRBJ2-7; v_gene: TRBV30; CDR3aa: CAWDRDRAYGQYF; CDR3nt: TGTGCCTGGGACCGGGACAGGGCGTACGGGCAGTACTTC
d_gene: TRBD2; abundance: NA; j_gene: TRBJ2-7; v_gene: TRBV30; CDR3aa: CAWSRGGSSYEQYF; CDR3nt: TGTGCCTGGAGTCGGGGGGGAAGCTCCTACGAGCAGTACTTC
d_gene: NA; abundance: NA; j_gene: TRBJ2-7; v_gene: TRBV18; CDR3aa: CASSPLSRGNREQYF; CDR3nt: TGTGCCAGCTCACCACTTTCTCGCGGGAACCGCGAGCAGTACTTC
d_gene: TRBD1; abundance: NA; j_gene: TRBJ1-2; v_gene: TRBV28; CDR3aa: CASSGQGGNYGYTF; CDR3nt: TGTGCCAGCAGCGGACAGGGGGGTAACTATGGCTACACCTTC
d_gene: NA; abundance: NA; j_gene: TRBJ2-7; v_gene: TRBV12-5; CDR3aa: CASGLILGSPSYEQYF; CDR3nt: TGTGCTAGTGGTTTAATCCTCGGGTCCCCCTCCTACGAGCAGTACTTC
d_gene: TRBD1; abundance: NA; j_gene: TRBJ1-6; v_gene: TRBV6-5; CDR3aa: CASRPGQGDGSPLHF; CDR3nt: TGTGCCAGCAGGCCGGGACAGGGCGACGGTTCACCCCTCCACTTT
d_gene: NA; abundance: NA; j_gene: TRBJ2-3; v_gene: TRBV7-2; CDR3aa: CASSFGSTDTQYF; CDR3nt: TGTGCCAGCAGCTTCGGGAGCACAGATACGCAGTATTTT
d_gene: NA; abundance: NA; j_gene: TRBJ1-1; v_gene: TRBV25-1; CDR3aa: CASSASTGDTEAFF; CDR3nt: TGTGCCAGCAGTGCATCGACTGGCGACACTGAAGCTTTCTTT
d_gene: NA; abundance: NA; j_gene: TRBJ1-3; v_gene: TRBV28; CDR3aa: CASSVTGNSGNTIYF; CDR3nt: TGTGCCAGCAGTGTAACAGGGAACTCTGGAAACACCATATATTTT
d_gene: NA; abundance: NA; j_gene: TRBJ1-3; v_gene: TRBV2; CDR3aa: CASSLQGSGNTIYF; CDR3nt: TGTGCCAGCAGTTTACAGGGCTCCGGAAACACCATATATTTT
d_gene: NA; abundance: NA; j_gene: TRBJ2-7; v_gene: TRBV5-4; CDR3aa: CASSPPMSYEQYF; CDR3nt: TGTGCCAGCAGCCCCCCGATGAGCTACGAGCAGTACTTC
d_gene: TRBD2; abundance: NA; j_gene: TRBJ2-1; v_gene: TRBV2; CDR3aa: CASRGLEDEQFF; CDR3nt: TGTGCCAGCCGGGGACTAGAGGATGAGCAGTTCTTC
d_gene: NA; abundance: NA; j_gene: TRBJ2-3; v_gene: TRBV27; CDR3aa: CASRTPGTALTDTQYF; CDR3nt: TGTGCCAGCCGTACCCCCGGAACAGCTCTCACAGATACGCAGTATTTT
d_gene: NA; abundance: NA; j_gene: TRBJ1-1; v_gene: TRBV7-8; CDR3aa: CASSLDTLNVAFF; CDR3nt: TGTGCCAGCAGCTTAGACACCCTTAACGTAGCTTTCTTT
d_gene: TRBD1; abundance: NA; j_gene: TRBJ1-6; v_gene: TRBV5-8; CDR3aa: CASMDRGNSPLHF; CDR3nt: TGTGCTAGCATGGACAGGGGAAATTCACCCCTCCACTTT
d_gene: NA; abundance: few; j_gene: TRBJ2-7; v_gene: TRBV5-5; CDR3aa: CASSLDGGTYEQYF; CDR3nt: TGTGCCAGCAGCTTAGACGGGGGAACCTACGAGCAGTACTTC
d_gene: TRBD1; abundance: once; j_gene: TRBJ1-3; v_gene: TRBV6-5; CDR3aa: CASIAAGGSGNTIYF; CDR3nt: TGTGCCAGCATAGCGGCAGGGGGCTCTGGAAACACCATATATTTT
d_gene: NA; abundance: NA; j_gene: TRBJ1-2; v_gene: TRBV27; CDR3aa: CASSSPGLNYGYTF; CDR3nt: TGTGCCAGCAGTTCTCCGGGTCTCAACTATGGCTACACCTTC
d_gene: NA; abundance: NA; j_gene: TRBJ2-7; v_gene: TRBV11-2; CDR3aa: CASSSSFGGNTYEQYF; CDR3nt: TGTGCCAGCAGCTCCTCCTTTGGCGGAAACACCTACGAGCAGTACTTC
d_gene: NA; abundance: NA; j_gene: TRBJ2-7; v_gene: TRBV6-1; CDR3aa: CASSEEGSRGTYEQYF; CDR3nt: TGTGCCAGCAGTGAAGAGGGGTCGAGGGGGACCTACGAGCAGTACTTC
d_gene: TRBD1; abundance: NA; j_gene: TRBJ1-5; v_gene: TRBV5-6; CDR3aa: CASSSGTGGWSNQPQHF; CDR3nt: TGTGCCAGCAGCTCCGGGACAGGGGGGTGGAGCAATCAGCCCCAGCATTTT
d_gene: TRBD2; abundance: once; j_gene: TRBJ2-3; v_gene: TRBV6-4; CDR3aa: CASSGTSGAADTQYF; CDR3nt: TGTGCCAGCAGTGGGACTAGCGGGGCCGCAGATACGCAGTATTTT
d_gene: TRBD2; abundance: NA; j_gene: TRBJ2-7; v_gene: TRBV27; CDR3aa: CASSLSYGTSDYEQYF; CDR3nt: TGTGCCAGCAGTTTATCCTATGGGACTAGCGACTACGAGCAGTACTTC
d_gene: TRBD1; abundance: NA; j_gene: TRBJ1-1; v_gene: TRBV5-4; CDR3aa: CASSRGQGDTEAFF; CDR3nt: TGTGCCAGCAGCCGGGGACAGGGTGACACTGAAGCTTTCTTT
d_gene: NA; abundance: once; j_gene: TRBJ2-7; v_gene: TRBV7-8; CDR3aa: CASSPGLPYEQYF; CDR3nt: TGTGCCAGCAGCCCCGGACTTCCCTACGAGCAGTACTTC
d_gene: NA; abundance: NA; j_gene: TRBJ2-7; v_gene: TRBV28; CDR3aa: CASTKGDSYEQYF; CDR3nt: TGTGCCAGCACCAAGGGCGACAGTTACGAGCAGTACTTC
d_gene: NA; abundance: NA; j_gene: TRBJ1-2; v_gene: TRBV6-5; CDR3aa: CASSYAPLGQLYGYTF; CDR3nt: TGTGCCAGCAGTTACGCGCCCCTTGGACAGCTCTATGGCTACACCTTC
d_gene: NA; abundance: NA; j_gene: TRBJ1-4; v_gene: TRBV10-1; CDR3aa: CASSAGTSATNEKLFF; CDR3nt: TGCGCCAGCAGCGCAGGGACTTCTGCAACTAATGAAAAACTGTTTTTT
d_gene: NA; abundance: NA; j_gene: TRBJ1-2; v_gene: TRBV5-4; CDR3aa: CASSQDSWDGYTF; CDR3nt: TGTGCCAGCAGCCAAGACAGTTGGGATGGCTACACCTTC
d_gene: TRBD1; abundance: NA; j_gene: TRBJ1-1; v_gene: TRBV7-9; CDR3aa: CASRKGAGAFF; CDR3nt: TGTGCCAGCAGGAAGGGGGCTGGAGCTTTCTTT
d_gene: TRBD1; abundance: NA; j_gene: TRBJ1-5; v_gene: TRBV19; CDR3aa: CASSANRGGNQPQHF; CDR3nt: TGTGCCAGTAGTGCCAACAGGGGAGGCAATCAGCCCCAGCATTTT
d_gene: TRBD1; abundance: once; j_gene: TRBJ2-2; v_gene: TRBV9; CDR3aa: CASSVTGGATGELFF; CDR3nt: TGTGCCAGCAGCGTTACAGGGGGCGCAACCGGGGAGCTGTTTTTT
d_gene: NA; abundance: NA; j_gene: TRBJ1-6; v_gene: TRBV28; CDR3aa: CASRGGSYNSPLHF; CDR3nt: TGTGCCAGCAGAGGGGGCTCCTATAATTCACCCCTCCACTTT
d_gene: NA; abundance: NA; j_gene: TRBJ2-7; v_gene: TRBV11-3; CDR3aa: CASSLGAMSSYEQYF; CDR3nt: TGTGCCAGCAGCTTAGGAGCGATGAGCTCCTACGAGCAGTACTTC
d_gene: NA; abundance: few; j_gene: TRBJ1-2; v_gene: TRBV7-2; CDR3aa: CASSRGAANYGYTF; CDR3nt: TGTGCCAGCAGCCGGGGGGCTGCTAACTATGGCTACACCTTC
d_gene: NA; abundance: NA; j_gene: TRBJ1-5; v_gene: TRBV19; CDR3aa: CASIGVEGRQPQHF; CDR3nt: TGTGCCAGTATAGGCGTAGAGGGTCGGCAGCCCCAGCATTTT
d_gene: TRBD2; abundance: NA; j_gene: TRBJ2-2; v_gene: TRBV5-1; CDR3aa: CASSSLAGGTGELFF; CDR3nt: TGCGCCAGCAGCTCTCTAGCGGGGGGGACCGGGGAGCTGTTTTTT
d_gene: TRBD1; abundance: NA; j_gene: TRBJ1-5; v_gene: TRBV28; CDR3aa: CASSPGPGQGEKPQHF; CDR3nt: TGTGCCAGCAGCCCCGGTCCGGGACAGGGGGAGAAGCCCCAGCATTTT
d_gene: TRBD2; abundance: NA; j_gene: TRBJ2-5; v_gene: TRBV7-6; CDR3aa: CASSLVASGAQETQYF; CDR3nt: TGTGCCAGCAGCTTAGTGGCTAGCGGGGCCCAAGAGACCCAGTACTTC
d_gene: NA; abundance: few; j_gene: TRBJ1-5; v_gene: TRBV27; CDR3aa: CASRKEGRSNQPQHF; CDR3nt: TGTGCCAGCAGGAAGGAGGGGAGAAGCAATCAGCCCCAGCATTTT
d_gene: NA; abundance: NA; j_gene: TRBJ1-1; v_gene: TRBV7-9; CDR3aa: CASSLSPVRNTEAFF; CDR3nt: TGTGCCAGCAGCTTGAGTCCGGTGCGGAACACTGAAGCTTTCTTT